The T cell receptor (beta chain) under discussion was sequenced for a study of T cells in tuberculosis. Overall study context: IGRA-negative adolescents, IGRA-positive adolescents with latent tuberculosis and adults with active tuberculosis formed this South African cohort. Study-level points and caveats: The TCR-beta difference was not significant; alpha differences partly reflected length.

The time point denotes: new active TB diagnosis, blood taken before or within 7 days of starting treatment. Patients were newly diagnosed, HIV-seronegative, and aged 18 or older. On average about 100,000 T cells per donor were immunosequenced. About this clone itself: Its antigen is not known.

This table comes from immunoSEQ multiplex PCR, and its TCRdb copy is limited to in-frame clones, with some not included. The sample lists 30,000 or so clones, about 82% occurring once. CDR1 and CDR2 from the germline V gene are LNHDA and SQIVND (reference sequence). V was trimmed by 5 bases and J by 1 base, leaving 11 bases between them. The CDR3 loop spans 14 amino acids. The TCR was taken from an adult with tuberculosis. The sequencing used PBMCs, collected at tuberculosis diagnosis. The gene calls are TRBV19 and TRBJ1-1; D is perhaps TRBD1 (5 bases). The CDR3 nucleotides are TGTGCCAGTAGTCACCTTACAGGGAACACTGAAGCTTTCTTT. It is translated as CASSHLTGNTEAFF.